The 17 T cell receptor beta chains in this list originate from one sample, sequenced in a study of blood T cell repertoires in COVID-19. TCRdb's copy holds only in-frame clones and misses some; the assay was immunoSEQ multiplex PCR. Counted here are approximately 250,000 clones, around 87% occurring once; the ten biggest clones make up roughly 5.6%. The sample taken for sequencing was peripheral blood. These receptors all stem from a woman between 55 and 75 years old with COVID-19, enrolled during active disease.

This chain links TRBV2 with TRBJ1-1, with D possibly matching TRBD1 (5 bases). Deletions cut 7 bases from V and 1 base from J, with 16 bases between. CDR1 and CDR2 from the germline V gene are SNHLY and FYNNEI. This CDR3 comprises 15 residues. For the CDR3, the DNA is TGTGCCAGCATCTTTGACGGACACCCGAACACTGAAGCTTTCTTT. Residues: CASIFDGHPNTEAFF.

V usage is TRBV6-6 and J usage is TRBJ1-2, with 11 bases aligning to TRBD1. CDR3 size: 16 residues. The V gene's germline CDR1 is MNHNY and CDR2 SVGAGI (reference sequence). V shed 2 bases, J shed 7 bases, and the junction held 9 bases outside the gene matches. The CDR3 loop is CASSYPTGTGGLGYTF. CDR3 bases: TGTGCCAGCAGTTACCCGACCGGGACAGGGGGACTTGGCTACACCTTC.

The genes are TRBV28 and TRBJ2-7, with a possible D match to TRBD1 (5 bases). Germline lookup yields CDR1 MDHEN and CDR2 SYDVKM. The CDR3 spans 14 residues. V gave up 3 bases and J gave up 2 bases, with 11 bases separating them. The CDR3 DNA is TGTGCCAGCAGTTTCCAGGGATTTACCTACGAGCAGTACTTC. Its translation: CASSFQGFTYEQYF.

The chain links TRBV5-1 to TRBJ2-1; D is possibly TRBD2 (7 bases). Germline CDR1 reads SGHRS; CDR2 reads YFSETQ. Trimming shortened V by 3 bases and J by 2 bases, and 12 bases separated the two germline ends. The CDR3 loop spans 15 amino acids. Written as DNA, the CDR3 is TGCGCCAGCAGCTCCGGAGGGGGGGCCTACAATGAGCAGTTCTTC. This encodes CASSSGGGAYNEQFF.

V gene TRBV6-5 combines with J gene TRBJ1-2, with TRBD1 identical over 7 bases. Germline CDR1 and CDR2: MNHEY and SVGAGI. With 7 bases clipped from V and 4 bases from J, the junction kept 12 bases outside the gene matches. The CDR3 totals 15 residues. CDR3 bases: TGTGCCAGCAACCGAGGGGGCGCCCTGGCCTATGGCTACACCTTC. The encoded protein is CASNRGGALAYGYTF.

This clone was observed once. The chain uses TRBV9 and TRBJ2-7; weak D call: TRBD2 (6 bases). Trimming pared 0 bases from V and 3 bases from J, leaving 10 bases between. Germline assignment: CDR1 SGDLS and CDR2 YYNGEE. The CDR3 spans 14 residues. CDR3 sequence: CASSVGGAIYEQYF. In DNA form, the CDR3 reads TGTGCCAGCAGCGTAGGCGGGGCCATCTACGAGCAGTACTTC.

A single count supports this clone. The chain uses TRBV15 and TRBJ2-4, with 12 nucleotides matching TRBD2. The V gene end was trimmed by 0 bases and the J gene end by 6 bases; junction bases not matched to a gene: 15. This CDR3 region has 20 residues. The germline V gene has CDR1 LNHNV and CDR2 YYDKDF (reference sequence). CDR3 sequence (DNA): TGTGCCACCAGCAGAGATTCTTGGTCGGGTCTAGCGGGAGGGGGAAACATTCAGTACTTC. This codes for CATSRDSWSGLAGGGNIQYF. Complete variable domain (other parts from reference TRBV15 and TRBJ2-4): DAMVIQNPRYQVTQFGKPVTLSCSQTLNHNVMYWYQQKSSQAPKLLFHYYDKDFNNEADTPDNFQSRRPNTSFCFLDIRSPGLGDTAMYLCATSRDSWSGLAGGGNIQYFGAGTRLSVL.

This clone has a handful of counts. V is TRBV5-1 and J is TRBJ1-5, with D perhaps TRBD1 (6 bases). With 0 bases removed from V and 5 bases from J, the gap between germline ends came to 12 bases. CDR1 SGHRS and CDR2 YFSETQ come from the germline V gene. The CDR3 totals 15 residues. CDR3 sequence: CASSLGTGIHQPQHF. CDR3 DNA: TGCGCCAGCAGCTTGGGCACAGGGATCCATCAGCCCCAGCATTTT.

The chain links TRBV29-1 to TRBJ1-2; a possible D gene is TRBD1 (6 bases). The CDR3 totals 12 residues. V gave up 6 bases and J gave up 9 bases, with 17 bases separating them. CDR1 is SQVTM, CDR2 ANQGSEA, per germline. The CDR3 DNA reads TGCAGCGTCTCTTCCGGGACAAAGAGCTACACCTTC. This codes for CSVSSGTKSYTF.

The rearrangement links TRBV4-2 to TRBJ2-1; 10 bases fit TRBD2. The germline V gene encodes CDR1 LGHNA and CDR2 YNFKEQ. CDR3 size: 17 residues. Germline trimming cut 0 bases from V and 5 bases from J; bases unmatched to any gene: 7. Written as DNA, the CDR3 is TGTGCCAGCAGCCAAGAGAACGGACTAGCGGATAACAATGAGCAGTTCTTC. Amino acid sequence: CASSQENGLADNNEQFF.

V gene TRBV5-1 combines with J gene TRBJ2-4; 7 nucleotides agree with TRBD1. The CDR3 loop spans 16 amino acids. Looked up from germline, CDR1 is SGHRS and CDR2 is YFSETQ. Trimming took 4 bases from V and 0 from J; bases not matched to a gene: 7. CDR3 sequence (DNA): TGCGCCAGCAGCCCCGGGACAGAACTAGCCAAAAACATTCAGTACTTC. It is translated as CASSPGTELAKNIQYF.

The rearrangement links TRBV2 to TRBJ2-1, with 12 bases aligning to TRBD2. Germline V gene data show CDR1 as SNHLY and CDR2 as FYNNEI. The CDR3 contains 15 residues. The ends lost 6 bases at V and 7 bases at J; junction bases unmatched: 7. For the CDR3, the DNA is TGTGCCAGCAGGACCGGACTAGCGGGATGGAATGAGCAGTTCTTC. It yields the protein CASRTGLAGWNEQFF. The full variable domain, rest sourced from reference TRBV2 and TRBJ2-1, is EPEVTQTPSHQVTQMGQEVILRCVPISNHLYFYWYRQILGQKVEFLVSFYNNEISEKSEIFDDQFSVERPDGSNFTLKIRSTKLEDSAMYFCASRTGLAGWNEQFFGPGTRLTVL.

Note on this clone: Other DNA sequences of this sample code for an identical CDR3. V gene TRBV5-1 combines with J gene TRBJ2-1; TRBD2 matches at 7 bases. The V and J ends lost 0 bases and 3 bases, in that order; junction bases with no gene match: 3. This CDR3 comprises 15 residues. Per germline, CDR1 SGHRS and CDR2 YFSETQ. The DNA of the CDR3 is TGCGCCAGCAGCTTGGGTGCTAGCGGCTACAATGAGCAGTTCTTC. Translation gives CASSLGASGYNEQFF.

For the CDR3, the DNA is TGCGCCAGCAGCCAAGATGGGCTAGCGGGAGTGAGCTCCTACAATGAGCAGTTCTTC. Amino acids: CASSQDGLAGVSSYNEQFF. This rearrangement joins TRBV4-3 to TRBJ2-1, with 10 bases fitting TRBD2. V shed 0 bases, J shed 0 bases, and the junction held 8 bases outside the gene matches. The CDR3 is 19 residues long. Germline assignment: CDR1 LGHNA and CDR2 YSLEER.

This CDR3 reads CASIRTGGTGELFF. The CDR3 coding sequence is TGTGCCAGCATCAGGACAGGGGGCACCGGGGAGCTGTTTTTT. The chain combines TRBV21-1 with TRBJ2-2; the DNA was not compared with TRBD1, the D call given in the table. TRBV21-1 counts as a pseudogene. The CDR3 sequence is 14 residues long.

The gene calls are TRBV4-1 and TRBJ2-1, with 11 bases matching TRBD2. The V segment lost 0 bases and the J segment 3 bases; nucleotides outside the gene matches: 4. Germline V gene lookup returns CDR1 MGHRA and CDR2 YSYEKL. There are 17 residues in the CDR3. CDR3 amino acids: CASSQDLGLAVYNEQFF. The CDR3 DNA reads TGCGCCAGCAGCCAAGACCTGGGACTAGCGGTCTACAATGAGCAGTTCTTC.

The chain recombines TRBV28 with TRBJ1-2, with 10 bases aligning to TRBD1. V shed 6 bases, J shed 4 bases, and the junction held 8 bases outside the gene matches. CDR1 is MDHEN and CDR2 is SYDVKM in the germline V gene. The CDR3 has 15 amino acids. The chain's CDR3 is CASRPGQGIIYGYTF. CDR3 in DNA: TGTGCCAGCAGACCGGGACAGGGGATTATCTATGGCTACACCTTC.